A selection of T cell receptor beta chains follows, all from one sample in a study of cytomegalovirus exposure and HLA in healthy donors. This table comes from immunoSEQ multiplex PCR, and its TCRdb copy is limited to in-frame clones, with some not included. The sample has 120,000 or so clones, approximately 80% seen once; the top ten hold 8.5% to 10%. Specimen: PBMCs. The receptors were sampled from a female donor in good health and CMV-seropositive. Both conserved end residues are part of each CDR3. A D gene is named only where the DNA matches it firmly. The size entry is marked missing in some rows and otherwise reads once, few, many or a size class.

clone_size	v_call	d_call	j_call	cdr3_nt	cdr3_aa
NA	TRBV7-9	TRBD1	TRBJ2-7	TGTGCCAGCAGCTTAGGGACAGGGGGTTTTGTTGTCTACGAGCAGTACTTC	CASSLGTGGFVVYEQYF
NA	TRBV11-2	TRBD2	TRBJ2-3	TGTGCCAGCAGCCCTCCGGGCAGCGGGGGAATATGGGATACGCAGTATTTT	CASSPPGSGGIWDTQYF
NA	TRBV6-5	TRBD1	TRBJ2-7	TGTGCCAGCAGTTACAGGGACAGGAGCTCCTACGAGCAGTACTTC	CASSYRDRSSYEQYF
NA	TRBV19	NA	TRBJ2-7	TGTGCCAGTAGTACAGGGGTAAGGGGCTACGAGCAGTACTTC	CASSTGVRGYEQYF
NA	TRBV18	TRBD1	TRBJ1-2	TGTGCCAGCTCAACCCTGACAGGGGTAGGATCGAAAGGCTACACCTTC	CASSTLTGVGSKGYTF
few	TRBV19	NA	TRBJ2-2	TGTGCCAGTAGTATCCCGACAGGGGAGGGCACCGGGGAGCTGTTTTTT	CASSIPTGEGTGELFF
NA	TRBV7-5	NA	TRBJ2-2	TGTGCCAGAAGCCTAGAACAGGGGACGAACACCGGGGAGCTGTTTTTT	CARSLEQGTNTGELFF
NA	TRBV5-8	TRBD1	TRBJ2-5	TGTGCCAGCAGCTTACCCACAGGGGGCAGGGAGACCCAGTACTTC	CASSLPTGGRETQYF
NA	TRBV19	NA	TRBJ1-4	TGTGCCAGCGGGACAACCTATGAAAAACTGTTTTTT	CASGTTYEKLFF
NA	TRBV9	NA	TRBJ2-1	TGTGCCAGCAGCGTAGAAGACGGGACATCGAGCTCCTACAATGAGCAGTTCTTC	CASSVEDGTSSSYNEQFF
NA	TRBV7-7	TRBD2	TRBJ2-3	TGTGCTAGCAGCCGGGGTAGCGGGGGGGAGTCAGATACGCAGTATTTT	CASSRGSGGESDTQYF
NA	TRBV6-5	TRBD2	TRBJ2-7	TGTGCCAGCAGTTACTCTAGCGGGGGAAGTTACGAGCAGTACTTC	CASSYSSGGSYEQYF
NA	TRBV6-5	TRBD1	TRBJ2-7	TGTGCCAGCAGTTACTCGAAACAGGGGCCCTACGAGCAGTACTTC	CASSYSKQGPYEQYF
once	TRBV9	TRBD1	TRBJ1-1	TGTGCCAGCAGCCCCGGTCCCTCGCGGACAGGAGAAACTGAAGCTTTCTTT	CASSPGPSRTGETEAFF
few	TRBV9	TRBD2	TRBJ2-7	TGTGCCAGCAGCGTAGGGGAGGGCACCTACGAGCAGTACTTC	CASSVGEGTYEQYF
NA	TRBV2	NA	TRBJ1-2	TGTGCCAGCAGCACAGGGATTGGCAACTATGGCTACACCTTC	CASSTGIGNYGYTF
NA	TRBV10-3	NA	TRBJ1-2	TGTGCCATCAGCGACAGGAACTATGGCTACACCTTC	CAISDRNYGYTF
NA	TRBV14	NA	TRBJ1-2	TGTGCCAGCAGCCGGAACAGGGAGTGGGGCTACACCTTC	CASSRNREWGYTF
NA	TRBV30	NA	TRBJ1-5	TGTGCCTGGAGTACAGACAGGCAGAGACAGCCCCAGCATTTT	CAWSTDRQRQPQHF
few	TRBV30	NA	TRBJ1-2	TGTGCCTTTTCACATATGGTTGGCGCCGGGTTTGGCTACACCTTC	CAFSHMVGAGFGYTF
NA	TRBV27	NA	TRBJ1-1	TGTGCCAGCAGGACACAGGGACGGACTGAAGCTTTCTTT	CASRTQGRTEAFF
NA	TRBV7-9	TRBD2	TRBJ2-5	TGTGCCAGCAGCTCAGCGGGGGGGACGGAGACCCAGTACTTC	CASSSAGGTETQYF
NA	TRBV6-1	NA	TRBJ2-2	TGTGCCAGCAGTGAAGGTTTCGACTTCTACACCGGGGAGCTGTTTTTT	CASSEGFDFYTGELFF
NA	TRBV5-6	NA	TRBJ1-6	TGTGCCAGCAGCTCGCGCACAGGGAGAGTGAATTCACCCCTCCACTTT	CASSSRTGRVNSPLHF
NA	TRBV6-6	NA	TRBJ1-2	TGTGCCAGCAGCCCAGGGTCCCTTGTAGGCTACACCTTC	CASSPGSLVGYTF
NA	TRBV11-2	NA	TRBJ1-2	TGTGCCAGCAGCTTAGAAGCAGGGAGGAGCTATGGCTACACCTTC	CASSLEAGRSYGYTF
NA	TRBV28	NA	TRBJ2-2	TGTGCCAGCAGTTTGTCCGGGGGGAACACCGGGGAGCTGTTTTTT	CASSLSGGNTGELFF
NA	TRBV9	NA	TRBJ2-5	TGTGCCAGCAGCGTGTCTTCGGCGGGACTTCAAGAGACCCAGTACTTC	CASSVSSAGLQETQYF
few	TRBV29-1	NA	TRBJ1-1	TGCAGCATGACCGGGACATCGAACACTGAAGCTTTCTTT	CSMTGTSNTEAFF
NA	TRBV10-1	NA	TRBJ2-2	TGCGCCAGCAGTAGAGAGAGTACCGGGGAGCTGTTTTTT	CASSRESTGELFF
NA	TRBV6-6	NA	TRBJ1-4	TGTGCCTGTGGGGGGAGGGGGTGGACTAATGAAAAACTGTTTTTT	CACGGRGWTNEKLFF
NA	TRBV7-2	NA	TRBJ1-6	TGTGCCAGCAGCCCGCCCTATCCACCCCTCCACTTT	CASSPPYPPLHF
NA	TRBV19	NA	TRBJ2-7	TGCGCCAGTAGTGGGAGTCCCTCCTACGAGCAGTACTTC	CASSGSPSYEQYF
NA	TRBV5-1	NA	TRBJ2-5	TGCGCCAGCAGCTTGGTCAGGGAAGAGACCCAGTACTTC	CASSLVREETQYF
few	TRBV5-8	TRBD2	TRBJ2-1	TGTGCCAGCAGCTTGGCGCGGGGGATAAGGAATGAGCAGTTCTTC	CASSLARGIRNEQFF
once	TRBV18	TRBD1	TRBJ2-3	TGTGCCAGCTCGTCGGGACAGGGGAACACAGATACGCAGTATTTT	CASSSGQGNTDTQYF
NA	TRBV30	NA	TRBJ1-2	TGTGCCTGGGGAGGGACGGGCCCGGGCGGCTACACCTTC	CAWGGTGPGGYTF
NA	TRBV20-1	NA	TRBJ2-7	TGCAGTGCTGGGGCAAACGAGCAGTACTTC	CSAGANEQYF
NA	TRBV5-1	TRBD1	TRBJ1-2	TGCGCCAGCAGCCTAGTACAGGGGGCCTCTGTATCGGATGGCTACACCTTC	CASSLVQGASVSDGYTF
NA	TRBV6-6	TRBD2	TRBJ2-5	TGTGCCAGCAGCTCCACCGGAGGACTAGCGGAGACCCAGTACTTC	CASSSTGGLAETQYF
NA	TRBV5-5	TRBD1	TRBJ1-1	TGTGCCAGCAGCTTTTCCCAGACAGGGACGAACACTGAAGCTTTCTTT	CASSFSQTGTNTEAFF
NA	TRBV11-3	NA	TRBJ1-1	TGTGCCAGCAGCTTACGAGGAGGGAACACTGAAGCTTTCTTT	CASSLRGGNTEAFF
NA	TRBV5-6	NA	TRBJ2-7	TGTGCCAGCAGCTTGTGGGCAGCGGGACAAGGATCCTACGAGCAGTACTTC	CASSLWAAGQGSYEQYF